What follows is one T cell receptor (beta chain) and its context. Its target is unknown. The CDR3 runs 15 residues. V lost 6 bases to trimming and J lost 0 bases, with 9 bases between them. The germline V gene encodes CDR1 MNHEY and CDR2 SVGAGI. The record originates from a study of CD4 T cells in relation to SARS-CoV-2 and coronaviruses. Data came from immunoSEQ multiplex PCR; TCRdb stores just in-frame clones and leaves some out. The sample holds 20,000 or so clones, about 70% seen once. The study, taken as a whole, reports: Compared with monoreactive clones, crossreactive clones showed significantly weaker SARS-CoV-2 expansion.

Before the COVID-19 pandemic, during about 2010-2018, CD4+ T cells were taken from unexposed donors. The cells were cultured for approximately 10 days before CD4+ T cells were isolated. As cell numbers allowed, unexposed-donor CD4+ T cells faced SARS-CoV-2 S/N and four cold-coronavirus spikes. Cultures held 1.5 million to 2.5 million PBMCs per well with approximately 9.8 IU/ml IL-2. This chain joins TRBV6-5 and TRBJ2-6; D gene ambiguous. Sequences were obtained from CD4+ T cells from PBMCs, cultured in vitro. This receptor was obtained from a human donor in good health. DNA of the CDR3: TGTGCCAGCAGCCAAATCTACTCTGGGGCCAACGTCCTGACTTTC. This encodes CASSQIYSGANVLTF.